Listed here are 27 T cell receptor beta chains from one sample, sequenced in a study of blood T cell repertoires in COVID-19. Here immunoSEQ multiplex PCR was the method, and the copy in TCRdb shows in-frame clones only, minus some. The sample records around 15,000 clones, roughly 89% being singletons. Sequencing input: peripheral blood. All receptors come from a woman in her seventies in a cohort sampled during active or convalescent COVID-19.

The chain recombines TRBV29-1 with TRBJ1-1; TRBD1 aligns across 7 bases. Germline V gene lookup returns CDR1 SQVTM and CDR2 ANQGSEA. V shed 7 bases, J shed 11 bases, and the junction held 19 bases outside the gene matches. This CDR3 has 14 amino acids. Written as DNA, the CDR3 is TGCAGCGGTGGGACAGCCGGCGCTCGGACGAAGGCTTTCTTT. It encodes CSGGTAGARTKAFF.

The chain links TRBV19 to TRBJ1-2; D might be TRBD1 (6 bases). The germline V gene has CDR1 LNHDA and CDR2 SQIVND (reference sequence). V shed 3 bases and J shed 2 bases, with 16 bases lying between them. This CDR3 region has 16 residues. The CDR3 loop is CASSIKDRRRNYGYTF. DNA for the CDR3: TGTGCCAGTAGTATTAAGGACAGAAGGAGAAACTATGGCTACACCTTC.

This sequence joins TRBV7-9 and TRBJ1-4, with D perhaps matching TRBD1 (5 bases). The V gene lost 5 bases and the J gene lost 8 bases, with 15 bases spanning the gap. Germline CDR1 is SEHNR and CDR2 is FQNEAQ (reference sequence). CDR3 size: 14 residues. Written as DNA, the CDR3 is TGTGCCAGCAGCCATGGAGGGGTCGGAGAAAAACTGTTTTTT. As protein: CASSHGGVGEKLFF.

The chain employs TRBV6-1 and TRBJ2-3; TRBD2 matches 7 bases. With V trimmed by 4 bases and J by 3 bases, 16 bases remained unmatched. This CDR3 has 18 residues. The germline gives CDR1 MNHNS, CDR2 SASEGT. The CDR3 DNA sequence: TGTGCCAGCAGTGTTACGAGGGAGGGTAAAGGGTCGACAGATACGCAGTATTTT. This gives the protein CASSVTREGKGSTDTQYF.

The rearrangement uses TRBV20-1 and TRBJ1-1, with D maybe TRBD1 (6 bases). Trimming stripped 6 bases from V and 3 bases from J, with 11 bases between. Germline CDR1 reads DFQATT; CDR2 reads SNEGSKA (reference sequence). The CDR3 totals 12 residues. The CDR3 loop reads CSASPGDTEAFF. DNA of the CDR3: TGCAGTGCCAGTCCAGGGGACACTGAAGCTTTCTTT.

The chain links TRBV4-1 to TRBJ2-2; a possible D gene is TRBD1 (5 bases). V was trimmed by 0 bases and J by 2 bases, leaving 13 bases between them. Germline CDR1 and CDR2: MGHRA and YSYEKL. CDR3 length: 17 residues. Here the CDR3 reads CASSQDWFRTNTGELFF. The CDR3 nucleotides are TGCGCCAGCAGCCAAGATTGGTTCAGGACAAACACCGGGGAGCTGTTTTTT.

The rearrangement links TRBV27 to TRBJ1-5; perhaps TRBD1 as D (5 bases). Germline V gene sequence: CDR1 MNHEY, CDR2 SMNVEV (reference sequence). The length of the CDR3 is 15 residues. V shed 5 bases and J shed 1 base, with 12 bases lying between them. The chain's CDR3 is CASSAQEGSNQPQHF. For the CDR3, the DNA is TGTGCCAGCAGTGCACAGGAAGGGAGCAATCAGCCCCAGCATTTT.

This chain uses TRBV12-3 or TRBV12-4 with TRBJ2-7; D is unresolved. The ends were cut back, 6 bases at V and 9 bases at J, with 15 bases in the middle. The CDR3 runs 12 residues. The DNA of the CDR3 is TGTGCCAGCAGCCCCGGCGGTGGCGGGCAGTACTTC. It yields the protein CASSPGGGGQYF.

CDR3 sequence: CASSVEGSGGAEQETQYF. CDR3 nucleotides: TGTGCCAGCAGCGTAGAGGGTAGCGGGGGGGCCGAACAAGAGACCCAGTACTTC. This sequence joins TRBV9 and TRBJ2-5; TRBD2 agrees at 11 bases. CDR3 length: 18 residues. The germline gives CDR1 SGDLS, CDR2 YYNGEE. V was clipped by 0 bases and J by 2 bases; unmatched bases: 9.

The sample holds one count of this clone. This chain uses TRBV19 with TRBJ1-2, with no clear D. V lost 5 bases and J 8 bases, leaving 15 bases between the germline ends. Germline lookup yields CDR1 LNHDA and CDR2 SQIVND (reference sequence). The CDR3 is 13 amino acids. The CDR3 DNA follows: TGTGCCAGTAGTGGTTACGGGATGGAGGGCTACACCTTC. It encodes CASSGYGMEGYTF.

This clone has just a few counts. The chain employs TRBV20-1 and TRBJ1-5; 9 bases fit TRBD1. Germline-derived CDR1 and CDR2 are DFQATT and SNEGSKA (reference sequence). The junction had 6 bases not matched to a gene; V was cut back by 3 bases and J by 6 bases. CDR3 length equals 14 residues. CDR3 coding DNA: TGCAGTGCTAGTAAACAGGGGGCCCGTCAGCCCCAGCATTTT. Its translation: CSASKQGARQPQHF.

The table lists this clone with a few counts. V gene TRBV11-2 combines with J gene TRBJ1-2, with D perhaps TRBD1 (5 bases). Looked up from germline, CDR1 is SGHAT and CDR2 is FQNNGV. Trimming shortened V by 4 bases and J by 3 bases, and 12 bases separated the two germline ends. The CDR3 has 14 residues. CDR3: CASSSQRGDYGYTF. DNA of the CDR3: TGTGCCAGCAGCTCCCAACGGGGGGACTATGGCTACACCTTC.

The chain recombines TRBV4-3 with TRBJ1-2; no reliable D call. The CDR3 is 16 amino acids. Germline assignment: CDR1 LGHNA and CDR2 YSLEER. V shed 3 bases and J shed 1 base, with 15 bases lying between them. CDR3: CASSHVRGFGNYGYTF. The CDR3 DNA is TGCGCCAGCAGCCATGTCCGAGGGTTCGGTAACTATGGCTACACCTTC.

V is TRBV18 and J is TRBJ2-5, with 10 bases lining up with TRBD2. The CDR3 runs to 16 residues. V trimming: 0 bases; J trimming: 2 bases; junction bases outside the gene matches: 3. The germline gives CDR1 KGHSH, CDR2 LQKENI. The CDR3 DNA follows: TGTGCCAGCTCACCACCCCGGACTAGCGGACAAGAGACCCAGTACTTC. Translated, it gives CASSPPRTSGQETQYF.

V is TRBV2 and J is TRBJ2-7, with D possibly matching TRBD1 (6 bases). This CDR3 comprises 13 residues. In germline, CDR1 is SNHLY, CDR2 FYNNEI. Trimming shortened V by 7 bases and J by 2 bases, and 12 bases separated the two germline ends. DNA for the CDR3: TGTGCCAGCACTCGGGACACTACCTACGAGCAGTACTTC. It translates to CASTRDTTYEQYF.

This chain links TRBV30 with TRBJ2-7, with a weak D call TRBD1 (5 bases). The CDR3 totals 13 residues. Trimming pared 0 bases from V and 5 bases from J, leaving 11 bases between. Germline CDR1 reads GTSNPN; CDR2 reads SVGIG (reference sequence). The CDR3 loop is CAWSVRQGHEQYF. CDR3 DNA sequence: TGTGCCTGGAGTGTACGGCAGGGCCACGAGCAGTACTTC. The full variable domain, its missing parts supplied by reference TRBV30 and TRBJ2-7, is SQTIHQWPATLVQPVGSPLSLECTVEGTSNPNLYWYRQAAGRGLQLLFYSVGIGQISSEVPQNLSASRPQDRQFILSSKKLLLSDSGFYLCAWSVRQGHEQYFGPGTRLTVT.

The CDR3 sequence: CASSRNLGQGSYEQYF. In nucleotides, the CDR3 is TGTGCCAGCAGCCGGAATCTGGGACAAGGCTCCTACGAGCAGTACTTC. V usage is TRBV16 and J usage is TRBJ2-7, with D possibly matching TRBD1 (6 bases). Looked up from germline, CDR1 is KGHSY and CDR2 is FQNENV. The CDR3 has 16 amino acids. Deletions cut 4 bases from V and 0 bases from J, with 16 bases between.

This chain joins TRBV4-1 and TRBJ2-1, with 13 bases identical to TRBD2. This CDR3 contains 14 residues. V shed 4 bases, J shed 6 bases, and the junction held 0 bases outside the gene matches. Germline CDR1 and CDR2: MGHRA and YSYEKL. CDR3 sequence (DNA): TGCGCCAGCAGCCGACTAGCGGGGGGCAATGAGCAGTTCTTC. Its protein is CASSRLAGGNEQFF.

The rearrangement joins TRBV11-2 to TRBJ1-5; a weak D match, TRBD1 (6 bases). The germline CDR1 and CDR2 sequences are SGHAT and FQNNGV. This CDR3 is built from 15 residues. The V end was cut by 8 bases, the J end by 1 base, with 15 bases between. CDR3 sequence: CASGNTGRSNQPQHF. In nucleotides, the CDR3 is TGTGCCAGCGGGAATACAGGGAGAAGCAATCAGCCCCAGCATTTT.

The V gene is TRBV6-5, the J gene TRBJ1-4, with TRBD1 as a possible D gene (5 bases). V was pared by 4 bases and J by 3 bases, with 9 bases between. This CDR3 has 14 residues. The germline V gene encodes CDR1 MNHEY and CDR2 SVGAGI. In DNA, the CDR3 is TGTGCCAGCAGTTTTGGGGCCCCTAATGAAAAACTGTTTTTT. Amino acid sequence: CASSFGAPNEKLFF.

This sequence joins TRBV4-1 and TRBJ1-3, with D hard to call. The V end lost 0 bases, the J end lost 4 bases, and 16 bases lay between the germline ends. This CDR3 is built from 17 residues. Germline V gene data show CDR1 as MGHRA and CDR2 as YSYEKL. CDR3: CASSQDSFPGNGNTIYF. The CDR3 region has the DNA TGCGCCAGCAGCCAAGATTCCTTTCCGGGAAACGGAAACACCATATATTTT.

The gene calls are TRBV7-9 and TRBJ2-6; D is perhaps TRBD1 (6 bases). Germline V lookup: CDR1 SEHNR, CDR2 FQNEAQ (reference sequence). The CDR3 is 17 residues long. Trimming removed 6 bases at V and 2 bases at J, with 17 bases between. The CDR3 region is CASSFTAGDAGANVLTF. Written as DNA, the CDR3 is TGTGCCAGCAGTTTCACCGCAGGGGACGCTGGGGCCAACGTCCTGACTTTC.

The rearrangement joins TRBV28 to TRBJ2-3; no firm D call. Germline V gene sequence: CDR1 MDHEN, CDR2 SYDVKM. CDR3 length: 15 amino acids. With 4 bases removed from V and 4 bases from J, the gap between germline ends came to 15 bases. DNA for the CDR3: TGTGCCAGCAGTTCCCTTCCGGGTCTGGCAGATACGCAGTATTTT. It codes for CASSSLPGLADTQYF.

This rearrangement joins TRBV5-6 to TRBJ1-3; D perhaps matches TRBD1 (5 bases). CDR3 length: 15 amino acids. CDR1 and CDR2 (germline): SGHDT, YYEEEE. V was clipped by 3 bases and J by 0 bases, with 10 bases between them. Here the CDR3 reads CASSWGGNSGNTIYF. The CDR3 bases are TGTGCCAGCAGCTGGGGCGGGAACTCTGGAAACACCATATATTTT.

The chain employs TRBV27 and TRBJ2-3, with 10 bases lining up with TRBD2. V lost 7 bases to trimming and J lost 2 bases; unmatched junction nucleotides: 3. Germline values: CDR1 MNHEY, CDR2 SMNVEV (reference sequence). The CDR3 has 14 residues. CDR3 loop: CASTLAGNTDTQYF. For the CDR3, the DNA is TGTGCCAGCACACTAGCGGGGAACACAGATACGCAGTATTTT.

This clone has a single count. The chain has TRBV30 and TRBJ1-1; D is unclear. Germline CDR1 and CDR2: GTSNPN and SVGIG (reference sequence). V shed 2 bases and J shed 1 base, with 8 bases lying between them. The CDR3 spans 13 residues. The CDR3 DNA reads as TGTGCCTGGAGTCTTCTAGAGAACACTGAAGCTTTCTTT. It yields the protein CAWSLLENTEAFF.

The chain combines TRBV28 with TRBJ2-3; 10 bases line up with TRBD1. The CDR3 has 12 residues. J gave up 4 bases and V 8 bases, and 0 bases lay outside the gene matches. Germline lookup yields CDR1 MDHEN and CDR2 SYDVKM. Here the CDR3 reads CASGTGADTQYF. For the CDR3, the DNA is TGTGCCAGCGGGACAGGGGCAGATACGCAGTATTTT.